A single sample gave rise to the 8 T cell receptor beta chains below, sequenced in a study of OX40 agonist ivuxolimab in advanced cancers. Generated by immunoSEQ multiplex PCR, the TCRdb table keeps only in-frame clones and is missing some. This table has 78,000 or so clones, around nine tenths appearing once. The sequences come from CD4+ or CD8+ T cells sorted from blood, collected in a trial of the OX40 agonist ivuxolimab. Source of these receptors: an adult with an advanced solid tumor such as melanoma, head and neck, liver or kidney cancer.

This sequence joins TRBV2 and TRBJ2-7; 8 nucleotides align to TRBD1. CDR3 length: 15 amino acids. V shed 5 bases, J shed 5 bases, and the junction held 11 bases outside the gene matches. CDR1 is SNHLY, CDR2 FYNNEI, per germline. The CDR3 DNA sequence: TGTGCCAGCAGTCGCCGGACAGGGCCGGACGACGAGCAGTACTTC. Translated: CASSRRTGPDDEQYF.

The CDR3 protein is CASSLDNARRETQYF. CDR3 nucleotides: TGTGCCAGCAGCTTAGATAATGCCAGACGGGAGACCCAGTACTTC. The chain employs TRBV11-2 and TRBJ2-5; D remains ambiguous. Germline V CDR1 and CDR2: SGHAT, FQNNGV. V lost 0 bases and J 5 bases, leaving 13 bases between the germline ends. CDR3 length: 15 amino acids.

The rearrangement links TRBV6-1 to TRBJ1-5; D gene unclear. The germline CDR1 and CDR2 sequences are MNHNS and SASEGT. V shed 5 bases and J shed 4 bases, with 12 bases lying between them. The CDR3 is made up of 14 amino acids. The DNA of the CDR3 is TGTGCCAGCAGTTTAGGAGGGATTAATCAGCCCCAGCATTTT. Its translation is CASSLGGINQPQHF.

This chain links TRBV7-2 with TRBJ2-1; tentative D call: TRBD1 (5 bases). Germline loops: CDR1 SGHTA, CDR2 FQGNSA. Trimming left V 4 bases short and J 2 bases short, with 12 bases between. The CDR3 contains 15 residues. The CDR3 sequence: CASSSGRMAYNEQFF. The DNA for the CDR3 is TGTGCCAGCAGCTCAGGGCGGATGGCCTACAATGAGCAGTTCTTC.

The chain is built from TRBV19 and TRBJ1-3, with a tentative D call TRBD1 (5 bases). The V end was cut by 7 bases, the J end by 0 bases, with 16 bases between. The CDR3 loop spans 16 amino acids. CDR1 and CDR2 (germline): LNHDA, SQIVND (reference sequence). The CDR3: CASTPGTFSSGNTIYF. The CDR3 coding sequence is TGTGCCAGTACTCCCGGGACCTTTTCCTCTGGAAACACCATATATTTT.

The chain has TRBV7-2 and TRBJ2-7; D is unresolved. The CDR3 consists of 12 residues. Germline-derived CDR1 and CDR2 are SGHTA and FQGNSA. The ends were cut back, 2 bases at V and 3 bases at J, with 5 bases in the middle. For the CDR3, the DNA is TGTGCCAGCAGCTTACCTTTCTACGAGCAGTACTTC. Its protein is CASSLPFYEQYF.

This chain links TRBV30 with TRBJ1-2; D may be TRBD1 (5 bases). Germline values: CDR1 GTSNPN, CDR2 SVGIG (reference sequence). CDR3 size: 14 residues. V was clipped by 2 bases and J by 6 bases, with 16 bases between them. CDR3 bases: TGTGCCTGGAGTCCCCCTGTTCCAGGGAATGGCTACACCTTC. It yields the protein CAWSPPVPGNGYTF. The full variable domain, rest sourced from reference TRBV30 and TRBJ1-2, is SQTIHQWPATLVQPVGSPLSLECTVEGTSNPNLYWYRQAAGRGLQLLFYSVGIGQISSEVPQNLSASRPQDRQFILSSKKLLLSDSGFYLCAWSPPVPGNGYTFGSGTRLTVV.

This chain uses TRBV10-3 with TRBJ2-1, with 10 bases identical to TRBD2. J gave up 5 bases and V 6 bases, and 4 bases lay outside the gene matches. This CDR3 is built from 14 residues. Germline V gives CDR1 ENHRY, CDR2 SYGVKD. This CDR3 is CAIRKREGHNEQFF. In DNA form, the CDR3 reads TGTGCCATCAGAAAGCGGGAGGGCCACAATGAGCAGTTCTTC.